This T cell receptor (beta chain) emerged from a study of T cells in Graves' hyperthyroidism and ophthalmopathy. Study results and caveats: Most thyroid-expanded clonotypes above 0.001 were also found in blood.

This clonotype was counted between two and nine times. Its antigen remains unknown. Amplification of TCR beta CDR3 regions was performed using RNA transcripts as template. TCR CDR3 underwent first-round RT-PCR with the HTBI primer set. From the multiplex PCR reads, TCRdb called clonotypes with MiXCR, one entry per CDR3 protein. Of more than 650,000 distinct CDR3 sequences in the sample, about 15% are singletons; the top ten hold about 9.4%. The germline V and J ends were trimmed by 1 base and 0 bases, with 6 bases remaining between them. The CDR3 loop spans 13 amino acids. In germline, CDR1 is SQVTM, CDR2 ANQGSEA. Over 18 months, lack of ophthalmopathy progression marked Graves' hyperthyroidism as stable. Each 10 ml fresh peripheral blood draw supplied the PBMCs.

J is TRBJ1-1 and V is TRBV29-1; D is uncertain. This sequence was found in a woman under 30 with Graves' hyperthyroidism. Sequenced input: blood. Here the CDR3 reads CSVEGDLNTEAFF. The DNA of the CDR3 is TGCAGCGTTGAAGGCGATCTGAACACTGAAGCTTTCTTT.